A single sample is the source of the 6 T cell receptor beta chains below, sequenced in a study of blood T cell repertoires in COVID-19. Using immunoSEQ multiplex PCR, the repertoire was profiled, and TCRdb retains in-frame clones only, with some absent. The table includes tens of thousands of clones, 70% to 90% detected once. Material for sequencing was peripheral blood. All receptors derive from a human donor in a cohort sampled during active COVID-19.

The chain uses TRBV7-8 and TRBJ2-3; 8 nucleotides match TRBD2. The V gene's germline CDR1 is SGHVS and CDR2 FQNEAQ. The CDR3 length is 19 residues. The V gene end was trimmed by 1 base and the J gene end by 2 bases; junction bases not matched to a gene: 14. The CDR3 spells CASSLVSLASGRITDTQYF. The CDR3, as DNA: TGTGCCAGCAGCTTAGTCTCATTAGCTAGCGGGCGGATCACAGATACGCAGTATTTT.

This clone appeared once. The V gene is TRBV29-1, the J gene TRBJ1-1, with TRBD1 matching 7 bases. Germline CDR1 and CDR2: SQVTM and ANQGSEA. The CDR3 sequence is 14 residues long. The V gene end was trimmed by 4 bases and the J gene end by 6 bases; junction bases not matched to a gene: 11. The DNA for the CDR3 is TGCAGCGTTGGGGCGGCAGGGGGAGGCCCTGAAGCTTTCTTT. It encodes CSVGAAGGGPEAFF. Looking up the rest from reference TRBV29-1 and TRBJ1-1 gives the full variable domain: SAVISQKPSRDICQRGTSLTIQCQVDSQVTMMFWYRQQPGQSLTLIATANQGSEATYESGFVIDKFPISRPNLTFSTLTVSNMSPEDSSIYLCSVGAAGGGPEAFFGQGTRLTVV.

The rearrangement joins TRBV7-8 to TRBJ2-5; a possible D gene is TRBD2 (7 bases). The V gene lost 5 bases and the J gene lost 5 bases, with 27 bases spanning the gap. In germline, CDR1 is SGHVS, CDR2 FQNEAQ. This CDR3 is 18 amino acids long. The CDR3: CASSRLEGRRGPPETQYF. The CDR3 region has the DNA TGTGCCAGCAGCCGCCTTGAAGGGAGGCGGGGGCCTCCGGAGACCCAGTACTTC.

The chain couples TRBV12-5 to TRBJ2-3, with 7 bases that match TRBD2. Germline CDR1 is LGHNT and CDR2 is FRNRAP. This CDR3 has 19 residues. Trimming at V came to 6 bases and at J to 0 bases, leaving 18 bases not matched to a gene. DNA of the CDR3: TGTGCTAGTGGCCCCCCGCTCTTGTGGGGGGGATCAAGCACAGATACGCAGTATTTT. It is translated as CASGPPLLWGGSSTDTQYF.

This clone was detected a few times. The chain carries TRBV7-9 and TRBJ1-5; D ambiguous. CDR3 length: 15 residues. Between the trimmed V and J ends, which lost 2 bases and 2 bases, there was a span of 10 bases. In germline, CDR1 is SEHNR, CDR2 FQNEAQ (reference sequence). CDR3 in amino acids: CASSLSTGGNQPQHF. In nucleotides, the CDR3 is TGTGCCAGCAGCTTATCCACGGGAGGCAATCAGCCCCAGCATTTT.

The gene calls are TRBV5-1 and TRBJ2-2; 11 bases align to TRBD2. In germline, CDR1 is SGHRS, CDR2 YFSETQ. V was clipped by 4 bases and J by 4 bases; unmatched bases: 12. The CDR3 consists of 18 residues. The CDR3 loop reads CASSPKTSGAQTTGELFF. In DNA, the CDR3 is TGCGCCAGCAGCCCGAAGACTAGCGGGGCACAAACCACCGGGGAGCTGTTTTTT.